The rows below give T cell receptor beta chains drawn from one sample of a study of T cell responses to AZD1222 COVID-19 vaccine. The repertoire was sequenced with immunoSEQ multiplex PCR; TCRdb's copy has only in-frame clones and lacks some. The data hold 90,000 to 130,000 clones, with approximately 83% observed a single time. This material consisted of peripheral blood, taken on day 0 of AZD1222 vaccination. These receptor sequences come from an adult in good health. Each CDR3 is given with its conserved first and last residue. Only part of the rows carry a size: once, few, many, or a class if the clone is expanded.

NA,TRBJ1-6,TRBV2,CASNLVNSPLHF
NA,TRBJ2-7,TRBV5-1,CASSSDYFSYEQYF
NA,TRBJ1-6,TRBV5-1,CASSPGQGTISSPLHF
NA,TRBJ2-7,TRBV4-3,CASSQGTPPPSGTLSYEQYF
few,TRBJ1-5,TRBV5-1,CASSEDRGYNQPQHF
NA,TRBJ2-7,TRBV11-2,CASSPVEGGEQYF
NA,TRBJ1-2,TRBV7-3,CASSLNGQGRGYTF
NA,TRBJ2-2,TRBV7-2,CASSSKSPNTGELFF
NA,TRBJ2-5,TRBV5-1,CASSRRLAGGQETQYF
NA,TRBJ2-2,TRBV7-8,CASSLWSSGELFF
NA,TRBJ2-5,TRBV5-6,CASSLVSAYQETQYF
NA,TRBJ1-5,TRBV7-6,CASSLGGFRSNQPQHF
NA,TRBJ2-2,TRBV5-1,CASSFGGYTGELFF
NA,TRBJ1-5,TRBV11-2,CASSLNGQPQHF
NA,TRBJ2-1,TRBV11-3,CASSYGVSRYNEQFF
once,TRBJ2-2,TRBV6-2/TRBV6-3,CASSPWIAVLNGELFF
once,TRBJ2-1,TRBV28,CASSLEGNEQFF
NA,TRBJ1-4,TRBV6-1,CASSEALRGFRDEKLFF
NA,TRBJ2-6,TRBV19,CASSTASTGANVLTF
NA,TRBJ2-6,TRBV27,CASSALSGANVLTF
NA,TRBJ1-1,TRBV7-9,CASSLPLGRKPMNTEAFF
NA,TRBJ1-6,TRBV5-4,CASSRGLLSDSPLHF
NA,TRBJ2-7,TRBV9,CASSVGPGTREQYF
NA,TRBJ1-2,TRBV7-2,CASSLYGLGGYTF
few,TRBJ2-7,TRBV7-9,CASSLGQVQYF
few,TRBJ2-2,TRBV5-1,CASRPGDTNTGELFF
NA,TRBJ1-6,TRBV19,CASSTQAGYNSPLHF
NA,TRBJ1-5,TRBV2,CASREGQEGNQPQHF